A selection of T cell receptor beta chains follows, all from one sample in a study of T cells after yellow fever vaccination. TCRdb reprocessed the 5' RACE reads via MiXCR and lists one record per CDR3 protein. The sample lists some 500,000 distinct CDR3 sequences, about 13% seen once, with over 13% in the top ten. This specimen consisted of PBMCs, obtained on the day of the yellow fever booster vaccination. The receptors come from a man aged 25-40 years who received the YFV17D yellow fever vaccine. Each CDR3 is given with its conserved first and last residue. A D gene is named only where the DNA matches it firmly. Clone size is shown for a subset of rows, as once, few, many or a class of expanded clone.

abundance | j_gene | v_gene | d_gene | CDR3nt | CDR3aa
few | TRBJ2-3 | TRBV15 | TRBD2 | TGTGCCACCAGCAGAGTAGCGGGGCCCACAGATACGCAGTATTTT | CATSRVAGPTDTQYF
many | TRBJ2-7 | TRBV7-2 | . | TGTGCCAGCAGCCCCAGGGTCTGGGCGAACTCCTACGAGCAGTACTTC | CASSPRVWANSYEQYF
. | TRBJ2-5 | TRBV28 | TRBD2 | TGTGCCACTGGACTAGCGGGAGAGGAGACCCAGTACTTC | CATGLAGEETQYF
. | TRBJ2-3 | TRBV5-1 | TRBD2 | TGCGCCAGCAGCTCAGGCGAGCCGGGACTAAATACGCAGTATTTT | CASSSGEPGLNTQYF
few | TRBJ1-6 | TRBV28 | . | TGTGCCAGCAGTTCAGGGACCGATTATAATTCACCCCTCCACTTT | CASSSGTDYNSPLHF
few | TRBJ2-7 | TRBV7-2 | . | TGTGCCAGCAGCTTAACGGGGTCCTATTCCTACGAGCAGTACTTC | CASSLTGSYSYEQYF
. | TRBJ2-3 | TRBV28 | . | TGTGCCAGCATCGCGAGGGGACCAGCTCGCGGAGATACGCAGTATTTT | CASIARGPARGDTQYF
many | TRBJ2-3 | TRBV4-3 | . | TGCGCCAGCAGCCAAGGAAAAGAAAGCGGTTGGGCTGATACGCAGTATTTT | CASSQGKESGWADTQYF
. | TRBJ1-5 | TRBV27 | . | TGTGCCAGCAGTTTGACACCCGGGGTCAATCAGCCCCAGCATTTT | CASSLTPGVNQPQHF
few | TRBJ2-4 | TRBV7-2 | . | TGTGCCAGCACCGATAGTTATGCCAAAAACATTCAGTACTTC | CASTDSYAKNIQYF
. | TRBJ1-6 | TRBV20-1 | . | TGCAGTGCCCGCCAAAGTCTTTATAATTCACCCCTCCACTTT | CSARQSLYNSPLHF
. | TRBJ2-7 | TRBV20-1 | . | TGCAGTGCTAGAGAGAGGAGCTCCTACGAGCAGTACTTC | CSARERSSYEQYF
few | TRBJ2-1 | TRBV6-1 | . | TGTGCCAGCAACCGTTACGCAGGCGATGAGCAGTTCTTC | CASNRYAGDEQFF
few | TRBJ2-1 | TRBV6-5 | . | TGTGCCAGCAGTTACTTTCTGGAGCCCTCTCGAAATGAGCAGTTCTTC | CASSYFLEPSRNEQFF
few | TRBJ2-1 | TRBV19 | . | TGTGCCAGTAGTCTACCCGGGGGACCCGGATTAGGGCAGCAGTTCTTC | CASSLPGGPGLGQQFF
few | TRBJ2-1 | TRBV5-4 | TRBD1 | TGTGCCAGCAGCTCAGGGACAGTAAGGTCCAATGAGCAGTTCTTC | CASSSGTVRSNEQFF
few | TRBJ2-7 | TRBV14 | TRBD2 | TGTGCCAGCAGCCAGGCCGGGACTACCTTTTACGAGCAGTACTTC | CASSQAGTTFYEQYF
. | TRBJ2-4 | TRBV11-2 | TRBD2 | TGTGCCAGCAGCGTCACCGGGACTAGCGGGACTACCAAAAACATTCAGTACTTC | CASSVTGTSGTTKNIQYF
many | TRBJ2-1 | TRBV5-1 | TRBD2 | TGCGCCAGCAGCTCCTCTCTACTAGCGAGCTCCTACAATGAGCAGTTCTTC | CASSSSLLASSYNEQFF
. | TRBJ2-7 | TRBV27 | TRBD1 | TGTGCCAGCAGTTGGGGACAGGGGTGGAACGAGCAGTACTTC | CASSWGQGWNEQYF
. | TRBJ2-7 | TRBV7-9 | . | TGTGCCAGCAGCTTAGTTGGGACCTTCAGCTACGAGCAGTACTTC | CASSLVGTFSYEQYF
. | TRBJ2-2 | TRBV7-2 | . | TGTGCCAGCAGCTTGGCAGGGCCGAGGACCGGGGAGCTGTTTTTT | CASSLAGPRTGELFF
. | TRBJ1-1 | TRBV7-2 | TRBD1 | TGTGCCAGCAGCAAAATGGACAGGGTGAACACTGAAGCTTTCTTT | CASSKMDRVNTEAFF
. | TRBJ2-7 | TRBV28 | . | TGTGCCAGCAGGGACCTCCCCTACGAGCAGTACTTC | CASRDLPYEQYF
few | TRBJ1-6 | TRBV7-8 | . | TGTGCCAGCAGCTTCCTGAACTCGAATAATTCACCCCTCCACTTT | CASSFLNSNNSPLHF
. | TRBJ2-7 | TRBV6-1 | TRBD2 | TGTGCCACCGGGCCCCGGGAGGTCTCCTACGAGCAGTACTTC | CATGPREVSYEQYF
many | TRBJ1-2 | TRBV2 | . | TGTGCCAGCAAGGGGTTTTATGGCTACACCTTC | CASKGFYGYTF
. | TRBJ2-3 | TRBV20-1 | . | TGCAGTGCTCCGCAGGGGAGCACAGATACGCAGTATTTT | CSAPQGSTDTQYF
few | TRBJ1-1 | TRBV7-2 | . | TGTGCCAGCAGCTTTGAGGGTACTGAAGCTTTCTTT | CASSFEGTEAFF
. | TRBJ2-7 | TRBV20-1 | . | TGCAGTGCTAGAGAAGACAGAGCCCCATACTTCGAGCAGTACTTC | CSAREDRAPYFEQYF
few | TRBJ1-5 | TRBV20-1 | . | TGCAGTGCTAGAGAAGGCCTCCATGTCCTGAGCAGGCAGCCCCAGCATTTT | CSAREGLHVLSRQPQHF
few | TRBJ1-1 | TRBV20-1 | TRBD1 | TGCAGTGCTAGAAAGACAGGGGGCTATACTGAAGCTTTCTTT | CSARKTGGYTEAFF
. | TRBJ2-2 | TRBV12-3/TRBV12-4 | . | TGTGCCAGCAGTTTTGAGCGGTCGAACACCGGGGAGCTGTTTTTT | CASSFERSNTGELFF
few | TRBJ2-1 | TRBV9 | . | TGTGCCAGCAGCGTCCAGGTTTTAGCCGAGCAGTTCTTC | CASSVQVLAEQFF
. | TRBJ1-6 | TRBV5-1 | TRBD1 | TGCGCCAGCAGCTTGGCCGGGGACAGGGACAATTCACCCCTCCACTTT | CASSLAGDRDNSPLHF
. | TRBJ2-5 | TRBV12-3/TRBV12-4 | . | TGTGCCAGCAGTGGAACAGGGTACCGGGAGACCCAGTACTTC | CASSGTGYRETQYF
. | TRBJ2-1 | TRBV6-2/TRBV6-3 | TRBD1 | TGTGCCAGCAGAACCGGGACAGGCCTCGGCAATGAGCAGTTCTTC | CASRTGTGLGNEQFF
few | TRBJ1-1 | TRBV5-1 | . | TGCGCCAGCAGCTCCGAGTGGGTAAACACTGAAGCTTTCTTT | CASSSEWVNTEAFF
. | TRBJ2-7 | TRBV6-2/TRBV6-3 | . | TGTGCCAGCAGTTATGTGTCGGGGGTCGAGCAGTACTTC | CASSYVSGVEQYF
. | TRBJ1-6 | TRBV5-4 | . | TGTGCCAGCAGCTGGGGCGCAGTCGGAGATTCACCCCTCCACTTT | CASSWGAVGDSPLHF
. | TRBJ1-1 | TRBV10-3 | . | TGTGCCATCAGTGAGTCCAGCCCGAACACTGAAGCTTTCTTT | CAISESSPNTEAFF
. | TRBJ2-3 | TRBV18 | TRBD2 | TGTGCCAGCTCACCGACGGGAGGGAGAACTGGCACAGATACGCAGTATTTT | CASSPTGGRTGTDTQYF
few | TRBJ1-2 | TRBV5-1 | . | TGCGCCAGCAGCCCTGGACGGGTCTATGGCTACACCTTC | CASSPGRVYGYTF
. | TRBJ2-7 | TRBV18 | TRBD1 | TGTGCCAGCTCACCACTCGGGACAGGGGGGAACTACGAGCAGTACTTC | CASSPLGTGGNYEQYF
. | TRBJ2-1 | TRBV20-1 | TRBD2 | TGCAGTGCTGGTGGGATCCGGGACTATTGTGAGCAGTTCTTC | CSAGGIRDYCEQFF
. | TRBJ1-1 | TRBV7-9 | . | TGTGCCAGCAGCGGGGGACCGTCGAACACTGAAGCTTTCTTT | CASSGGPSNTEAFF